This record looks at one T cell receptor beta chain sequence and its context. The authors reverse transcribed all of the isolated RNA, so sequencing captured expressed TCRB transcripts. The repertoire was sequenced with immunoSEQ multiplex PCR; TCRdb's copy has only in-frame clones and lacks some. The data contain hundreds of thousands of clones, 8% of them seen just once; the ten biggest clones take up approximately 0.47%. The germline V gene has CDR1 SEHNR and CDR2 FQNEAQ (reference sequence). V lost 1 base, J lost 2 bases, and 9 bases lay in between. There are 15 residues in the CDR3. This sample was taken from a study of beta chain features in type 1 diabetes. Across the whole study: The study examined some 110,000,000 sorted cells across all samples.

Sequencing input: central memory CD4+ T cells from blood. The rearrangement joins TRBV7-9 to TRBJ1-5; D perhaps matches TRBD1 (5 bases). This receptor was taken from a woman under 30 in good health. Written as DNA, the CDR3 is TGTGCCAGCAGCTTAGGCGGGGGAGGCAATCAGCCCCAGCATTTT. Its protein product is CASSLGGGGNQPQHF.